The 21 T cell receptor beta chains reported below all come from one sample, sequenced in a study of prognosis after radiotherapy for stage I lung cancer. By two-round multiplex PCR, the TCR beta CDR3 was amplified from genomic DNA. Primers specific to each TRBV and TRBJ gene drove first-round PCR. A single record per CDR3 protein comes from TCRdb applying MiXCR to the multiplex PCR reads. The sample lists approximately 28,000 distinct CDR3 sequences; about 41% were seen once. Source: PBMCs, taken before or after stereotactic body radiation therapy (not recorded which). The receptors were sampled from a donor older than 45 with non-small cell lung cancer.

This clonotype appeared a few times. This may stem from a read error, because a much larger clone lies one nucleotide away. V usage is TRBV7-6 and J usage is TRBJ2-1; D call uncertain. CDR1 SGHVS and CDR2 FNYEAQ come from the germline V gene. Deletions cut 5 bases from V and 8 bases from J, with 16 bases between. This CDR3 is 14 amino acids long. The CDR3 protein is CASSPPRHRDEQFF. DNA for the CDR3: TGTGCCAGCAGCCCACCTAGACATAGGGATGAGCAGTTCTTC.

This clonotype was found many times. One junction end disagrees with the germline gene, perhaps due to a read error. This chain connects TRBV24-1 to TRBJ1-1, with D unclear. This CDR3 contains 15 residues. Per the germline V gene, CDR1 is KGHDR and CDR2 is SFDVKD. The CDR3 here is CATRDSGGPNTEAFF. The CDR3, as DNA: TGTGCCACCAGGGATTCCGGAGGCCCGAACACTGAAGCTTTCTTT.

This clonotype was counted at least ten times. The chain uses TRBV20-1 and TRBJ1-2; 11 bases align to TRBD1. Trimming at V came to 7 bases and at J to 3 bases, leaving 1 base not matched to a gene. The CDR3 consists of 12 residues. Per germline, CDR1 DFQATT and CDR2 SNEGSKA (reference sequence). CDR3 coding DNA: TGCAGTGGGGACAGGGGGGACTATGGCTACACCTTC. Translation gives CSGDRGDYGYTF.

For this clonotype: A much more abundant neighbour one base away suggests this may be a read error. The V gene is TRBV6-2 or TRBV6-3, the J gene TRBJ2-5; possibly TRBD2 for D (7 bases). The CDR3 is 16 amino acids. Trimming left V 0 bases short and J 3 bases short, with 14 bases between. Germline V gene data show CDR1 as MNHEY and CDR2 as SVGEGT. The CDR3, as DNA: TGTGCCAGCAGTTACTCGAGTGGGAGGGGGAAAGAGACCCAGTACTTC. Residues: CASSYSSGRGKETQYF.

Regarding this clonotype: It may be a read error: a sequence one base away is much more abundant. The gene calls are TRBV5-6 and TRBJ2-5; maybe TRBD2 (6 bases). Germline CDR1 SGHDT, CDR2 YYEEEE. The CDR3 covers 13 residues. The CDR3 spells CARSLDLGGTQYF. In nucleotides, the CDR3 is TGTGCCAGAAGCTTGGATCTGGGAGGGACCCAGTACTTC.

This clonotype was found many times. The genes are TRBV30 and TRBJ2-2; D may be TRBD1 (6 bases). The CDR3 is 12 amino acids. CDR1 is GTSNPN, CDR2 SVGIG, per germline (reference sequence). V lost 7 bases and J 6 bases, leaving 12 bases between the germline ends. The chain's CDR3 is CAYPRGSGELFF. CDR3 bases: TGTGCCTACCCAAGGGGGTCCGGGGAGCTGTTTTTT.

The V call is TRBV28, the J call TRBJ2-2, with a possible D match to TRBD2 (7 bases). Trimming left V 5 bases short and J 15 bases short, with 22 bases between. The CDR3 length is 14 residues. CDR1 is MDHEN, CDR2 SYDVKM, per germline. CDR3 sequence reads: CASSPGGANRVMFF. For the CDR3, the DNA is TGTGCCAGCAGTCCTGGGGGGGCAAACCGTGTGATGTTTTTT.

This clonotype is medium-sized by share. The rearrangement links TRBV5-1 to TRBJ2-2, with D unresolved. Germline values: CDR1 SGHRS, CDR2 YFSETQ. The CDR3 totals 13 residues. V was shortened by 0 bases and J by 4 bases, with 4 bases between the two germline ends. The CDR3 DNA follows: TGCGCCAGCAGCTTGGACATCACCGGGGAGCTGTTTTTT. Amino acids: CASSLDITGELFF. Drawing the rest from reference TRBV5-1 and TRBJ2-2, the complete variable domain is KAGVTQTPRYLIKTRGQQVTLSCSPISGHRSVSWYQQTPGQGLQFLFEYFSETQRNKGNFPGRFSGRQFSNSRSEMNVSTLELGDSALYLCASSLDITGELFFGEGSRLTVL.

Concerning this clonotype: The junction does not match germline at one end; this may be a read error. The chain recombines TRBV28 with TRBJ1-1, with D possibly TRBD1 on 6 matching bases. Per the germline V gene, CDR1 is MDHEN and CDR2 is SYDVKM. The CDR3 is 14 amino acids. The CDR3 nucleotides read TGTGCCAGCAGTTTGGGTACAGGGAAGACTGAATCTTTCTTT. It encodes CASSLGTGKTESFF.

Comments on this clonotype: One junction end does not reproduce the germline sequence, and a read error may be involved. The rearrangement joins TRBV30 to TRBJ2-7, with no clear D. This CDR3 region has 15 residues. CDR1 GTSNPN and CDR2 SVGIG come from the germline V gene (reference sequence). CDR3 bases: TGTGCCTGGAGTCGTGGGCGGTCGAGCCTATACGAGAAGTACTTC. Its translation: CAWSRGRSSLYEKYF.

Many counts were recorded for this clonotype. This chain links TRBV2 with TRBJ2-5; the match to TRBD2 covers 11 bases. CDR3 length: 17 amino acids. Germline loops: CDR1 SNHLY, CDR2 FYNNEI. With V trimmed by 6 bases and J by 3 bases, 12 bases remained unmatched. The CDR3 sequence is CASSALLAGGMKETQYF. In nucleotides, the CDR3 is TGTGCCAGCAGCGCCCTCCTAGCGGGGGGCATGAAAGAGACCCAGTACTTC.

In the case of this clonotype: A clone one base away is much larger, so this may be a read error. This sequence joins TRBV6-2 or TRBV6-3 and TRBJ1-1; no reliable D call. The germline V and J ends were trimmed by 4 bases and 0 bases, with 18 bases remaining between them. The CDR3 is made up of 17 amino acids. Germline V gene data show CDR1 as MNHEY and CDR2 as SVGEGT. The CDR3 nucleotides are TGTGCCAGCAGTTGGGATGCTCAAAGATATATGAACACTGAAGCTTTCTTT. It encodes CASSWDAQRYMNTEAFF.

Many counts were recorded for this clonotype. CDR3 loop: CASSYRLNQPQHF. CDR3 bases: TGTGCCAGCAGTTACAGGCTAAATCAGCCCCAGCATTTT. The chain links TRBV6-5 to TRBJ1-5; D gene uncertain. With 2 bases removed from V and 4 bases from J, the gap between germline ends came to 6 bases. CDR3 length equals 13 residues. Germline CDR1 reads MNHEY; CDR2 reads SVGAGI.

About this clonotype: This likely came from a read error, as a far larger clone is one base away. The rearrangement joins TRBV6-4 to TRBJ2-7, with TRBD2 matching 9 bases. The CDR3 is 15 residues long. CDR1 is MRHNA and CDR2 is SNTAGT in the germline V gene. The V gene end was trimmed by 7 bases and the J gene end by 2 bases; junction bases not matched to a gene: 9. The CDR3 DNA follows: TGTGCCAGCAATTACATTCGCGGGAGGGCCTACGAGCAGTACTTC. Translated: CASNYIRGRAYEQYF.

This sequence joins TRBV30 and TRBJ1-2; 9 bases match TRBD1. The length of the CDR3 is 15 residues. CDR1 is GTSNPN and CDR2 is SVGIG in the germline V gene (reference sequence). J was trimmed by 0 bases and V by 1 base; bases with no gene match: 3. The CDR3 loop reads CAWSAGQGSNYGYTF. The CDR3 bases are TGTGCCTGGAGTGCGGGACAGGGATCTAACTATGGCTACACCTTC.

This clonotype has a count of ten or more. V and J are TRBV19 and TRBJ2-7, with TRBD2 matching over 7 bases. The V and J ends lost 10 bases and 0 bases, in that order; junction bases with no gene match: 6. Per the germline V gene, CDR1 is LNHDA and CDR2 is SQIVND (reference sequence). The length of the CDR3 is 13 residues. In nucleotides, the CDR3 is TGTGCCACCACGGGCGGGAGCTCCTACGAGCAGTACTTC. This encodes CATTGGSSYEQYF.

About this clonotype: A far larger clone lies a single base away; this is likely a read error. J is TRBJ2-6 and V is TRBV6-2 or TRBV6-3; D is unresolved. CDR1 and CDR2 from the germline V gene are MNHEY and SVGEGT. This CDR3 spans 16 amino acids. Trimming removed 5 bases from V and 2 bases from J, with 13 bases in between. The CDR3 coding sequence is TGTGCCAGCAGTGACCTAACAGTCCCTGGGGCCAACGTCCTGACTTTC. It encodes CASSDLTVPGANVLTF.

This clonotype was counted at least ten times. This chain connects TRBV20-1 to TRBJ2-2; 10 bases are a match to TRBD2. The CDR3 length is 14 residues. V lost 4 bases, J lost 4 bases, and 3 bases stayed unmatched. The germline V gene has CDR1 DFQATT and CDR2 SNEGSKA (reference sequence). The CDR3 sequence: CSATSGGGTGELFF. The CDR3 DNA reads TGCAGTGCTACTAGCGGGGGAGGCACCGGGGAGCTGTTTTTT.

This sequence joins TRBV7-9 and TRBJ2-7; D is ambiguous. The CDR3 is made up of 11 amino acids. V was pared by 1 base and J by 5 bases, with 3 bases between. Germline V gene sequence: CDR1 SEHNR, CDR2 FQNEAQ (reference sequence). In DNA form, the CDR3 reads TGTGCCAGCAGCTTAGTAGACGAGCAGTACTTC. It codes for CASSLVDEQYF.

This clonotype was detected many times. The V gene is TRBV2, the J gene TRBJ2-2; TRBD1 aligns across 7 bases. Trimming removed 7 bases from V and 0 bases from J; junction bases left unmatched: 2. The germline CDR1 and CDR2 sequences are SNHLY and FYNNEI. This CDR3 has 14 amino acids. The CDR3 DNA follows: TGTGCCAGCAAAGGGACAGCGAACACCGGGGAGCTGTTTTTT. As protein: CASKGTANTGELFF.

Of note for this clonotype: A far larger clone is just one base off, so this is likely a read error. The chain employs TRBV7-2 and TRBJ2-7; TRBD1 is a possible D gene (6 bases). Looked up from germline, CDR1 is SGHTA and CDR2 is FQGNSA. This CDR3 region has 13 residues. V lost 11 bases and J lost 5, with 19 bases in between. The CDR3 DNA is TGTGCCGTGTCAGCCAAGAGGGGGAACGAGCAGTACTTC. Residues: CAVSAKRGNEQYF.